These 11 T cell receptor beta chains share one sample of origin, sequenced in a study of radiation and T cells in renal cell carcinoma (dated by TCRdb to about 2020). Libraries were made using the immunoSEQ multiplex PCR assay. TCRdb carries this immuneACCESS record with in-frame sequences only. Its versions omit some clonotypes, under half of them owing to an unresolved V gene in the studies checked, with the rest unexplained. The sample has 100,000 or so clones on record, about 88% of them singletons. The ten largest clones take up approximately 8.4% of the sample. The time point label on this specimen signifies: baseline pretreatment blood. The label giving this sample's treatment or condition can be read as: 15 Gy SBRT to primary tumor, nephrectomy 4 weeks later. Sequenced material: blood, taken from a patient whose treatment included radiotherapy and nephrectomy. These receptors all stem from a man aged 50-59 years with renal cell carcinoma.

CDR3: CASSLGEAPGETQYF. Here the CDR3 DNA reads TGTGCCAGCAGCTTAGGTGAGGCTCCAGGGGAGACCCAGTACTTC. The rearrangement uses TRBV13 and TRBJ2-5, with a weak D call TRBD1 (5 bases). Germline CDR1 PRHDT, CDR2 FYEKMQ (reference sequence). V was trimmed by 0 bases and J by 5 bases, leaving 13 bases between them. This CDR3 region has 15 residues.

V is TRBV18 and J is TRBJ1-1, with a possible D match to TRBD1 (5 bases). The CDR3 sequence is 16 residues long. CDR1 and CDR2 (germline): KGHSH, LQKENI. Between the trimmed V and J ends, which lost 2 bases and 4 bases, there was a span of 17 bases. This chain's CDR3 is CASSPSQAGRGTEAFF. The CDR3 DNA follows: TGTGCCAGCTCACCATCTCAGGCAGGGAGAGGCACTGAAGCTTTCTTT.

This chain joins TRBV6-1 and TRBJ2-3; maybe TRBD2 (5 bases). With 0 bases removed from V and 2 bases from J, the gap between germline ends came to 6 bases. This CDR3 contains 14 residues. CDR1 and CDR2 (germline): MNHNS, SASEGT. CDR3 DNA sequence: TGTGCCAGCAGTGAAGCCGGGGACACAGATACGCAGTATTTT. This encodes CASSEAGDTDTQYF.

This clone was detected only a few times. V usage is TRBV5-5 and J usage is TRBJ1-2; a weak D match, TRBD1 (5 bases). Germline-derived CDR1 and CDR2 are SGHKS and YYEKEE (reference sequence). Trimming removed 2 bases from V and 7 bases from J, with 18 bases in between. The CDR3 has 15 residues. The CDR3 spells CASSFSGSGVGGYTF. The CDR3 bases are TGTGCCAGCAGCTTTAGTGGATCGGGGGTCGGTGGCTACACCTTC.

The V gene is TRBV23-1, the J gene TRBJ2-5; either TRBD1 or TRBD2 may fit D (5 bases each). TRBV23-1 is an ORF; its function is uncertain. The CDR3 contains 14 residues. The V end was cut by 9 bases, the J end by 1 base, with 15 bases between. The CDR3 loop reads CARGSTGFQETQYF. In nucleotides, the CDR3 is TGCGCCAGGGGGAGTACAGGTTTCCAAGAGACCCAGTACTTC.

The chain employs TRBV2 and TRBJ2-7; tentative D call: TRBD1 (6 bases). This CDR3 is built from 14 residues. Germline V lookup: CDR1 SNHLY, CDR2 FYNNEI. The V gene lost 10 bases and the J gene lost 2 bases, with 18 bases spanning the gap. In DNA form, the CDR3 reads TGTGCCATCCAAAGCCGGGACACTCCCTACGAGCAGTACTTC. This encodes CAIQSRDTPYEQYF.

This chain joins TRBV10-1 and TRBJ1-1, with D maybe TRBD1 (6 bases). Trimming took off 2 bases at V and 11 bases at J, with 15 bases between the two ends. The CDR3 consists of 13 residues. Per the germline V gene, CDR1 is WNHNN and CDR2 is SYGVQD (reference sequence). For the CDR3, the DNA is TGCGCCAGCAGTGAGATCCGGGACAAGGATGCTTTCTTT. This encodes CASSEIRDKDAFF.

This clone was recorded a few times. The CDR3 loop is CASSTTGTGDTEAFF. CDR3 in DNA: TGCGCCAGCAGTACGACCGGGACAGGAGACACTGAAGCTTTCTTT. This chain joins TRBV10-1 and TRBJ1-1, with 8 bases matching TRBD1. V was clipped by 5 bases and J by 3 bases; unmatched bases: 8. CDR1 is WNHNN, CDR2 SYGVQD, per germline (reference sequence). The CDR3 sequence is 15 residues long.

The rearrangement links TRBV7-6 to TRBJ2-7, with no clear D. From germline, CDR1 is SGHVS and CDR2 FNYEAQ. Trimming removed 1 base from V and 6 bases from J, with 13 bases in between. The CDR3 has 14 amino acids. CDR3: CASSLEGLPSEQYF. The CDR3 DNA is TGTGCCAGCAGCTTAGAGGGATTACCTAGCGAGCAGTACTTC. The entire variable domain, with the rest obtained from reference TRBV7-6 and TRBJ2-7, is as follows: GAGVSQSPRYKVTKRGQDVALRCDPISGHVSLYWYRQALGQGPEFLTYFNYEAQQDKSGLPNDRFSAERPEGSISTLTIQRTEQRDSAMYRCASSLEGLPSEQYFGPGTRLTVT.

The chain recombines TRBV5-5 with TRBJ2-7, with a tentative D call TRBD1 (5 bases). Germline CDR1 SGHKS, CDR2 YYEKEE (reference sequence). With 5 bases removed from V and 3 bases from J, the gap between germline ends came to 9 bases. The CDR3 loop spans 12 amino acids. This chain's CDR3 is CASSPQGYEQYF. CDR3 sequence (DNA): TGTGCCAGCAGTCCCCAGGGCTACGAGCAGTACTTC.

The chain links TRBV7-8 to TRBJ2-7; D tentatively fits TRBD1 or TRBD2 (5 bases each). In germline, CDR1 is SGHVS, CDR2 FQNEAQ. V lost 5 bases and J lost 5, with 16 bases in between. The CDR3 consists of 14 residues. The CDR3 DNA reads TGTGCCAGCAGCCCTGGGGCTATGAGGGACGAGCAGTACTTC. Translating gives CASSPGAMRDEQYF.